This T cell receptor (beta chain) is drawn from a study of regulatory T cells in long-lasting Graves disease. This clonotype was recorded many times. Its antigen remains unidentified. Combining iRepertoire HTBI primers with Arm-PCR of CDR3 regions, the authors built TCR beta libraries. MiXCR, run by TCRdb on the multiplex PCR reads, gives a single entry per CDR3 protein. The table lists about 530,000 distinct CDR3 sequences, more than 15% of them singletons. The germline V gene encodes CDR1 SGHTA and CDR2 FQGNSA. The V end lost 8 bases, the J end lost 6 bases, and 11 bases lay between the germline ends. The CDR3 is 12 amino acids. Time point reported: newly diagnosed GD, antithyroid drugs for less than 3 months. The authors made the TCR library using RNA they extracted from PBMCs. Enrollment of patients was through an endocrinology department in Xi'an, China. Findings of the study overall: When disease was persistent, TRBV28, TRBJ1-2 and TRBJ2-5 were the favored segments.

These data also formed part of another study, on T cells in Graves' hyperthyroidism and ophthalmopathy. That study adds: Among clonotypes expanded in thyroid above 0.001, most were also found in blood. The authors' 13 V-J model separated ophthalmopathy from stable hyperthyroidism.

This rearrangement joins TRBV7-2 to TRBJ1-5; D is ambiguous. The clonotype was recovered from a woman in her forties or fifties with Graves disease. Here the sequenced sample was peripheral blood mononuclear cells (PBMCs), taken at new diagnosis, from a patient treated with antithyroid drugs. The chain's CDR3 is CASRMGAQPQHF. The CDR3 DNA reads TGTGCCAGCCGGATGGGAGCTCAGCCCCAGCATTTT.